The text below deals with one TCR beta chain. The source of the sample is a study of blood T cell repertoires in COVID-19. As for the study in general: Sites in the United States, Italy and Spain provided acute and convalescent COVID-19 samples.

The CDR3 runs 14 residues. Unmatched junction bases numbered 4, after V lost 5 bases and J lost 4 bases. Germline CDR1 reads MNHEY; CDR2 reads SMNVEV (reference sequence). Per the original data handling: Estimates of nucleated cell counts were drawn from the amplification of reference gene primers. TCRdb's copy holds only in-frame clones and misses some; the assay was immunoSEQ multiplex PCR. V, J and clone size were drawn from that table, and D and trimming were deduced from the DNA. This table holds 90,000 or so clones, nearly 90% found once. V usage is TRBV27 and J usage is TRBJ1-3; 8 positions match TRBD1. This receptor was identified in a woman older than 75 with active or convalescent COVID-19. Material: peripheral blood. In DNA form, the CDR3 reads TGTGCCAGCAGTCGGACAGGGTCCGGAAACACCATATATTTT. It encodes CASSRTGSGNTIYF.